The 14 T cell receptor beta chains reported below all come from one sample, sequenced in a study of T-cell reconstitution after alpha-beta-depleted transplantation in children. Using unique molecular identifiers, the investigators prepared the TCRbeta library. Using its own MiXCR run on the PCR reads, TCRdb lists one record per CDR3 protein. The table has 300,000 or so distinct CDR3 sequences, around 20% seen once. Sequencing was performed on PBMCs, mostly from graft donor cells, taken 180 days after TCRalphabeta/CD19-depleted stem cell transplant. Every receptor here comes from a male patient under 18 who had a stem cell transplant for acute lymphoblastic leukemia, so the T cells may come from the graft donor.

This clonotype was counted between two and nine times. This CDR3 is CAIGRFSGNTIYF. In DNA, the CDR3 is TGTGCCATCGGGCGTTTCTCTGGAAACACCATATATTTT. V and J are TRBV10-3 and TRBJ1-3; D gene ambiguous. CDR1 and CDR2 (germline): ENHRY, SYGVKD. Trimming removed 8 bases from V and 0 bases from J, with 8 bases in between. CDR3 length: 13 amino acids.

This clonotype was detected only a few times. The CDR3 DNA is TGCAGCGTTGACCCACAGCTTAACTATGGCTACACCTTC. This codes for CSVDPQLNYGYTF. The chain is built from TRBV29-1 and TRBJ1-2, with unresolved D. Germline V gene sequence: CDR1 SQVTM, CDR2 ANQGSEA. V gave up 3 bases and J gave up 1 base, with 9 bases separating them. The CDR3 is 13 residues long.

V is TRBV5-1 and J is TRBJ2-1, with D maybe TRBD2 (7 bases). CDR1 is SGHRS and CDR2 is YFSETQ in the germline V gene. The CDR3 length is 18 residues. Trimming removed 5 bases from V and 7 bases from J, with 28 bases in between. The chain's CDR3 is CASSHTPTEGGGRNEQFF. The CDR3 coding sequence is TGCGCCAGCAGTCATACCCCTACCGAGGGGGGGGGCAGGAATGAGCAGTTCTTC.

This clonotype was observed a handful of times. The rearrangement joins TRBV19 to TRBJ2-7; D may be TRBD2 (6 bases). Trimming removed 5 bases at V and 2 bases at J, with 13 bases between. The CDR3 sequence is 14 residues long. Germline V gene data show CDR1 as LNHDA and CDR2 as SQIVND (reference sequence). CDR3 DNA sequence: TGTGCCAGTAGTCAACTAGGAGGGACCTACGAGCAGTACTTC. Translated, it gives CASSQLGGTYEQYF.

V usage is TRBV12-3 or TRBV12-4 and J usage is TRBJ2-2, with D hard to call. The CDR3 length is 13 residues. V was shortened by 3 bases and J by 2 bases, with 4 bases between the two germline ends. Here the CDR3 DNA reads TGTGCCAGCAGTTTTAGTAACACCGGGGAGCTGTTTTTT. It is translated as CASSFSNTGELFF.

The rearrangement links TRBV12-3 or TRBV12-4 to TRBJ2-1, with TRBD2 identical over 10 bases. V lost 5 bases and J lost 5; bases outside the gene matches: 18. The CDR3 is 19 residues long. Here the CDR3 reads CASSNYLDPSGRWDNEQFF. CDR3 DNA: TGTGCCAGCAGTAACTACCTAGACCCTAGCGGGAGATGGGACAATGAGCAGTTCTTC.

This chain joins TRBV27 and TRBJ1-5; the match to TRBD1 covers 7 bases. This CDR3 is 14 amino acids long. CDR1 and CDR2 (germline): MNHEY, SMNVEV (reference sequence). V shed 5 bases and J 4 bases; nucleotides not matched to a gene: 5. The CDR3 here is CASSPWTGNQPQHF. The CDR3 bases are TGTGCCAGCAGTCCCTGGACAGGTAATCAGCCCCAGCATTTT.

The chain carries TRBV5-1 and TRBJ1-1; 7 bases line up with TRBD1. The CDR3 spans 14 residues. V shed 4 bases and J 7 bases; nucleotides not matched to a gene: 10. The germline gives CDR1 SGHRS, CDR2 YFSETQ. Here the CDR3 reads CASSPVPGTVEAFF. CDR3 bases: TGCGCCAGCAGCCCGGTCCCCGGGACAGTTGAAGCTTTCTTT. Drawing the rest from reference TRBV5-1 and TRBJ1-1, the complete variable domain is KAGVTQTPRYLIKTRGQQVTLSCSPISGHRSVSWYQQTPGQGLQFLFEYFSETQRNKGNFPGRFSGRQFSNSRSEMNVSTLELGDSALYLCASSPVPGTVEAFFGQGTRLTVV.

In DNA, the CDR3 is TGTGCCAGCAGCTTAGTAGCGGGAGGTACGCAGTATTTT. This codes for CASSLVAGGTQYF. The V gene is TRBV7-8, the J gene TRBJ2-3, with TRBD2 identical over 10 bases. This CDR3 comprises 13 residues. The junction had 0 bases not matched to a gene; V was cut back by 1 base and J by 8 bases. In germline, CDR1 is SGHVS, CDR2 FQNEAQ.

The CDR3 bases are TGCAGTGCTAATTTGGATAGCAATCAGCCCCAGCATTTT. Its protein product is CSANLDSNQPQHF. The chain joins TRBV20-1 to TRBJ1-5; D remains ambiguous. Germline assignment: CDR1 DFQATT and CDR2 SNEGSKA (reference sequence). The CDR3 runs to 13 residues. V lost 4 bases to trimming and J lost 0 bases, with 7 bases between them.

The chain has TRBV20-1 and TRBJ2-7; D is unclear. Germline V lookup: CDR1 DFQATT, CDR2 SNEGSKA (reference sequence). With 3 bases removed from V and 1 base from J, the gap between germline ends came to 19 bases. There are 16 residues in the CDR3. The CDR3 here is CSARGTSNRVSYEQYF. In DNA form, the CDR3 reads TGCAGTGCTAGGGGAACTTCGAATCGCGTATCCTACGAGCAGTACTTC.

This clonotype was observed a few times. CDR3 loop: CASRVTGVEKLFF. In DNA, the CDR3 is TGTGCCAGCAGAGTCACAGGGGTAGAAAAACTGTTTTTT. V is TRBV12-3 or TRBV12-4 and J is TRBJ1-4, with 7 bases identical to TRBD1. V shed 6 bases and J 8 bases; nucleotides not matched to a gene: 6. This CDR3 contains 13 residues.

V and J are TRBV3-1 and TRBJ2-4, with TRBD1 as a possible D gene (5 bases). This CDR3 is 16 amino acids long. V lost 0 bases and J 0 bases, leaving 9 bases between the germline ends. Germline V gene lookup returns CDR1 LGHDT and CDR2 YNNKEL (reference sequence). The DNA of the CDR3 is TGTGCCAGCAGCCAAGATCAGACAGTAGCCAAAAACATTCAGTACTTC. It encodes CASSQDQTVAKNIQYF.

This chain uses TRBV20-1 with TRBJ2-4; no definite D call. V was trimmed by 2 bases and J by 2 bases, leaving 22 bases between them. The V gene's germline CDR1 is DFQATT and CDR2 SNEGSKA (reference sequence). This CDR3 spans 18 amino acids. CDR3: CSARLPPGLVVSKNIQYF. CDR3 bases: TGCAGTGCTAGACTGCCCCCTGGGCTAGTAGTCTCCAAAAACATTCAGTACTTC.